This T cell receptor (beta chain) derives from a study of shared clonotypes between healthy human individuals. General study findings and limits: Several donors held about 5% of naive CD4 clonotypes in common.

On this clone: The antigen is undetermined.

Deep-level settings were used for running the assay. Using immunoSEQ multiplex PCR, the repertoire was profiled, and TCRdb retains in-frame clones only, with some absent. The sample holds approximately 2,300,000 clones, about nine tenths seen once. Germline assignment: CDR1 SQVTM and CDR2 ANQGSEA. The CDR3 runs to 14 residues. Losses at the gene ends were 6 bases for V and 1 base for J; bases not matched to a gene: 6. The chain is built from TRBV29-1 and TRBJ2-7, with TRBD2 matching over 10 bases. Sequencing used naive CD4+ T cells from PBMCs. Subset indicated: CD45RA+ positively selected. This clonotype originated in a man in his late teens or twenties in good health. Some clones in this sample may be carry-over from other donors' samples. The CDR3 is CSVALLAGSYEQYF. The CDR3 DNA reads as TGCAGCGTCGCCCTACTAGCGGGATCCTACGAGCAGTACTTC.